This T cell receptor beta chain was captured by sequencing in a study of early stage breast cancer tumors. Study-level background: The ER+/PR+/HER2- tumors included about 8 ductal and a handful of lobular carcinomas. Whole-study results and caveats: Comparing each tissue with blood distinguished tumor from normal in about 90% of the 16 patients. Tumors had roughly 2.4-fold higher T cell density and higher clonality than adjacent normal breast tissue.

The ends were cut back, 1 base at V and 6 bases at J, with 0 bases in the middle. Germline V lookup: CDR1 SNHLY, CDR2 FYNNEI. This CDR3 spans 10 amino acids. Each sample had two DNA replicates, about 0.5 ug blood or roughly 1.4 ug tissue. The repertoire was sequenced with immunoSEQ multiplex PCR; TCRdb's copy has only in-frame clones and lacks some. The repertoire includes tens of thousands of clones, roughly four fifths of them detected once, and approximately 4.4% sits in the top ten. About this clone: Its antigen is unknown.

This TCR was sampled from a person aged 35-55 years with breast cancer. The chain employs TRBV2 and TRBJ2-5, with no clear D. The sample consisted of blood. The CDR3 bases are TGTGCCAGCAGTGAAGAGACCCAGTACTTC. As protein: CASSEETQYF.